This T cell receptor beta chain came from a study of beta chain features in type 1 diabetes. Study at large: Healthy donors and patients showed comparable age, gender and cell yields. Study outcomes and limitations: Although PCR might favor shorter templates, it would do so equally in patients and controls. Patients' naive, central memory and Treg TCRB repertoires seemed closer to one another than those of healthy donors.

J lost 0 bases, V lost 3 bases, and 3 bases had no gene match. CDR1 and CDR2 from the germline V gene are LGHNA and YNFKEQ. The length of the CDR3 is 15 residues. Expressed TCRB transcripts were sequenced because the entire RNA isolate underwent reverse transcription. Some clones are missing from TCRdb's copy, which holds only in-frame ones; the method was immunoSEQ multiplex PCR. This table has about 40,000 clones, 50% appearing once. With regard to this clone: The antigen remains undetermined.

The receptor comes from a young woman in good health. V and J are TRBV4-2 and TRBJ2-3; 7 nucleotides agree with TRBD1. Input material: stem cell memory CD4+ T cells from blood. The CDR3 DNA reads as TGTGCCAGCAGCCATGGACAGGCTAGCACAGATACGCAGTATTTT. It encodes CASSHGQASTDTQYF.